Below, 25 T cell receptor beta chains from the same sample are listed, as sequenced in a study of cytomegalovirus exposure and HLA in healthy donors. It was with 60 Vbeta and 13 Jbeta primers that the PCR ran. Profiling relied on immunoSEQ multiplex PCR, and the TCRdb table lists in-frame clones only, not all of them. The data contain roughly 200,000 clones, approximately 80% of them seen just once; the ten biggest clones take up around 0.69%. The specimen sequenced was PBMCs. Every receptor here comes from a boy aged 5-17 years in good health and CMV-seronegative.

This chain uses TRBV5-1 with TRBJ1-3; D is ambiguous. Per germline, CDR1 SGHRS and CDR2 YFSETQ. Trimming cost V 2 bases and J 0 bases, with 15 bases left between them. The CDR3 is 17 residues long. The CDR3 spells CASSFGTRSLSGNTIYF. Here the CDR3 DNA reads TGCGCCAGCAGCTTTGGAACAAGGAGCCTCTCTGGAAACACCATATATTTT.

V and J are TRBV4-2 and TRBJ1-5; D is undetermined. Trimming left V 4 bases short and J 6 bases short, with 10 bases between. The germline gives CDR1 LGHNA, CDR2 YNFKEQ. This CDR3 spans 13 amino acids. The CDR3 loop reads CASSRGVGQPQHF. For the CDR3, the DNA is TGTGCCAGCAGCCGTGGAGTGGGTCAGCCCCAGCATTTT.

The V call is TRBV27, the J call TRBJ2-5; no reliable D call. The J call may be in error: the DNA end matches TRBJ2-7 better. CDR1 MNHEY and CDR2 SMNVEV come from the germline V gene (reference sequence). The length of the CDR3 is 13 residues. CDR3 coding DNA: TGTGCCAGCAGTTTACAAACCGGGTACGAGCAGTACTTC. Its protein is CASSLQTGYEQYF.

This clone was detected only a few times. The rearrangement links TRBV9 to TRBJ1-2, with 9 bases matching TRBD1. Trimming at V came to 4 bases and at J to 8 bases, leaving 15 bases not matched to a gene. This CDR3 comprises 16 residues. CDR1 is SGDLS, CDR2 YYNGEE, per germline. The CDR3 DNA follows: TGTGCCAGCAGCCCTCAGCGAGGGGACAGGGTGGAGGGCTACACCTTC. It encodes CASSPQRGDRVEGYTF.

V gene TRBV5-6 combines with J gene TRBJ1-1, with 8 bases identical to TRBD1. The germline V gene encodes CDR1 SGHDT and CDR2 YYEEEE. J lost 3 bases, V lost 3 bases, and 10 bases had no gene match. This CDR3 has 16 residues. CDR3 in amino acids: CASSWLTGGGDTEAFF. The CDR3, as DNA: TGTGCCAGCAGCTGGCTCACAGGGGGAGGGGACACTGAAGCTTTCTTT.

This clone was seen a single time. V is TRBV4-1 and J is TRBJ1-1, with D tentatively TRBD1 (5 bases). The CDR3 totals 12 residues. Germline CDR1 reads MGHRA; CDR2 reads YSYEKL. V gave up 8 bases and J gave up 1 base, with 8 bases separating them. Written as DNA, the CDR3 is TGCGCCAGCCGGGGGGGGAACACTGAAGCTTTCTTT. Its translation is CASRGGNTEAFF.

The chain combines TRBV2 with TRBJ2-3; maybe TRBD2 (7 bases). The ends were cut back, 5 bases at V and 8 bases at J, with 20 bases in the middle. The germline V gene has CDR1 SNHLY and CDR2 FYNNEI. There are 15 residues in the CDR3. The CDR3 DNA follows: TGTGCCAGCAGTCGCTCCGAACTAGGGGGGGGTACGCAGTATTTT. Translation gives CASSRSELGGGTQYF.

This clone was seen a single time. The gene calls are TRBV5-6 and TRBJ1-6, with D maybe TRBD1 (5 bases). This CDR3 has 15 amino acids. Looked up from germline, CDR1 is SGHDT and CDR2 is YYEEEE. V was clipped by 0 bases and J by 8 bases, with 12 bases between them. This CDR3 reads CASSLVAGGYSPLHF. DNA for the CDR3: TGTGCCAGCAGCTTGGTGGCGGGGGGTTATTCACCCCTCCACTTT. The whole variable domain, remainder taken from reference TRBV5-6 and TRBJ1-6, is DAGVTQSPTHLIKTRGQQVTLRCSPKSGHDTVSWYQQALGQGPQFIFQYYEEEERQRGNFPDRFSGHQFPNYSSELNVNALLLGDSALYLCASSLVAGGYSPLHFGNGTRLTVT.

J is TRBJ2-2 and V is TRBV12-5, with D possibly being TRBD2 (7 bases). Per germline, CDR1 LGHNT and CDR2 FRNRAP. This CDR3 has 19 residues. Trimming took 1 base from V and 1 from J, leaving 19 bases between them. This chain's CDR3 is CASGLDPMGGAMNTGELFF. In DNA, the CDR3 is TGTGCTAGTGGTTTGGACCCGATGGGGGGGGCCATGAACACCGGGGAGCTGTTTTTT.

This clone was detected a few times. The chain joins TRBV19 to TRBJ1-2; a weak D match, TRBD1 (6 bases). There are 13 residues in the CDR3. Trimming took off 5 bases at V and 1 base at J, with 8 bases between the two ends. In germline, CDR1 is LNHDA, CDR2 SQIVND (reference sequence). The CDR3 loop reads CASSDRLNYGYTF. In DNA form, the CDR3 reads TGTGCCAGTAGTGACAGGCTTAACTATGGCTACACCTTC.

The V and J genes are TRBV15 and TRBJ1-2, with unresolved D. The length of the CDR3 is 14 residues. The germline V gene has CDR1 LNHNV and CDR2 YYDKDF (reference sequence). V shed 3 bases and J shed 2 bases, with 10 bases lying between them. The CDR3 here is CATSRTRLNYGYTF. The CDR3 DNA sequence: TGTGCCACCAGCAGGACCAGGCTAAACTATGGCTACACCTTC. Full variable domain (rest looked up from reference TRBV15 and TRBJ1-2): DAMVIQNPRYQVTQFGKPVTLSCSQTLNHNVMYWYQQKSSQAPKLLFHYYDKDFNNEADTPDNFQSRRPNTSFCFLDIRSPGLGDTAMYLCATSRTRLNYGYTFGSGTRLTVV.

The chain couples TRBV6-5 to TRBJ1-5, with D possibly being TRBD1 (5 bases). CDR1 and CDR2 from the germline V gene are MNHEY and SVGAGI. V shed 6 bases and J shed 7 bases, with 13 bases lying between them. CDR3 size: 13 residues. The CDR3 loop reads CASRGGSGQPQHF. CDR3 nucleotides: TGTGCCAGCAGGGGGGGGTCGGGCCAGCCCCAGCATTTT.

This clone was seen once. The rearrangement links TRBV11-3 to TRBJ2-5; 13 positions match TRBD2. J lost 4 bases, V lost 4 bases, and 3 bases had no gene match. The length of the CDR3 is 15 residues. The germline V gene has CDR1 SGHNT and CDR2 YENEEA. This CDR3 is CASSSRTSGRETQYF. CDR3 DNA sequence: TGTGCCAGCAGCTCCCGGACTAGCGGGAGAGAGACCCAGTACTTC. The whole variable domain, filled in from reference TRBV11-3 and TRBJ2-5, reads EAGVVQSPRYKIIEKKQPVAFWCNPISGHNTLYWYLQNLGQGPELLIRYENEEAVDDSQLPKDRFSAERLKGVDSTLKIQPAELGDSAVYLCASSSRTSGRETQYFGPGTRLLVL.

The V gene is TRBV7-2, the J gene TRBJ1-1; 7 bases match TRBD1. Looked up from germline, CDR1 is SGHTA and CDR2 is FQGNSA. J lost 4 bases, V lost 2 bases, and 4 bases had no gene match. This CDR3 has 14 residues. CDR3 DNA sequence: TGTGCCAGCAGCTTACAGGGGGTGGCCACTGAAGCTTTCTTT. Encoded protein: CASSLQGVATEAFF. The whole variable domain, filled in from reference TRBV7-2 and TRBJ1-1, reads GAGVSQSPSNKVTEKGKDVELRCDPISGHTALYWYRQSLGQGLEFLIYFQGNSAPDKSGLPSDRFSAERTGGSVSTLTIQRTQQEDSAVYLCASSLQGVATEAFFGQGTRLTVV.

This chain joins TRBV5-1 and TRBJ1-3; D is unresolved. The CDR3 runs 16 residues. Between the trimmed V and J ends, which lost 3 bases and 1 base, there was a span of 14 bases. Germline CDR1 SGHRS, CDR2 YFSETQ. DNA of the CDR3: TGCGCCAGCAGCTACAGCAGTCTCGAATCTGGAAACACCATATATTTT. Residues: CASSYSSLESGNTIYF.

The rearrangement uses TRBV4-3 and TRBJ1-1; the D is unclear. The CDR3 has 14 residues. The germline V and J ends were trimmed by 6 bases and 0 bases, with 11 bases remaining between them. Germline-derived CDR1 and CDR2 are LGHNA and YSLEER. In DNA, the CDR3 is TGCGCCAGCAGTGGCCGGGGTATGAACACTGAAGCTTTCTTT. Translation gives CASSGRGMNTEAFF.

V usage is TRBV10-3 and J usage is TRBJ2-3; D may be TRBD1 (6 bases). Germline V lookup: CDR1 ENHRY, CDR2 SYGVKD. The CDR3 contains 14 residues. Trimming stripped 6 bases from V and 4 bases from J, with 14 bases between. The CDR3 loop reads CAISIEQGPDTQYF. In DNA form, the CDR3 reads TGTGCCATCAGCATAGAACAGGGTCCAGATACGCAGTATTTT.

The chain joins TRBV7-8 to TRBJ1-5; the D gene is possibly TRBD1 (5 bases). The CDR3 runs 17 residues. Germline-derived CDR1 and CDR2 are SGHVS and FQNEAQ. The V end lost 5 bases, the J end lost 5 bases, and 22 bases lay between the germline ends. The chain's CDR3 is CASSQGRAGTGDQPQHF. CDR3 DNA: TGTGCCAGCAGCCAAGGGAGGGCCGGGACCGGTGATCAGCCCCAGCATTTT.

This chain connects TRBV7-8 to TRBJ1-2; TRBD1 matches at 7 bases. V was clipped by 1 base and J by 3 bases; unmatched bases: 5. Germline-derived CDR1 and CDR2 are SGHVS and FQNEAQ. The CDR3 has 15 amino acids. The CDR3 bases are TGTGCCAGCAGCTTAGAACAGGGGCCCCACTATGGCTACACCTTC. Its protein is CASSLEQGPHYGYTF.

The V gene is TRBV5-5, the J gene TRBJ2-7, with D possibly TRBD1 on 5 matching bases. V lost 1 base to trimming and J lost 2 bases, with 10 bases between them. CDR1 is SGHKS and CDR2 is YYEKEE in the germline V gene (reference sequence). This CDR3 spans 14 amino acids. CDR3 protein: CASSLQVQAYEQYF. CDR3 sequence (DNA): TGTGCCAGCAGCTTGCAAGTACAGGCCTACGAGCAGTACTTC.

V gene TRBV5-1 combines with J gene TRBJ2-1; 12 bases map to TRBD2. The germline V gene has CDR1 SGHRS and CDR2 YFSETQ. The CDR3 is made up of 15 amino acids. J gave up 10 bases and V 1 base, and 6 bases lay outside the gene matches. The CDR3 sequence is CASSLQLAGGREQFF. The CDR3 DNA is TGCGCCAGCAGCTTGCAACTAGCGGGAGGTCGAGAGCAGTTCTTC.

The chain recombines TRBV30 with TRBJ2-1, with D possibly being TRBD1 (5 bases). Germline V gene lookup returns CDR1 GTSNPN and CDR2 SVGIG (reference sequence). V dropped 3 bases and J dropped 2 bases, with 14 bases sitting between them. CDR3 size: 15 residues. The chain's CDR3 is CAWSADRHPYNEQFF. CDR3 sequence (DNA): TGTGCCTGGAGCGCTGACAGACACCCCTACAATGAGCAGTTCTTC.

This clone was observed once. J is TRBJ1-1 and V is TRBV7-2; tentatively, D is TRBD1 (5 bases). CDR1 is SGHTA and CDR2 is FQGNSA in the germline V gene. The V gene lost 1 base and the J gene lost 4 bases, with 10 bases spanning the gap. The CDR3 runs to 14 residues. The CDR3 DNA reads TGTGCCAGCAGCTTAGTGGGGGGGACCACTGAAGCTTTCTTT. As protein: CASSLVGGTTEAFF.

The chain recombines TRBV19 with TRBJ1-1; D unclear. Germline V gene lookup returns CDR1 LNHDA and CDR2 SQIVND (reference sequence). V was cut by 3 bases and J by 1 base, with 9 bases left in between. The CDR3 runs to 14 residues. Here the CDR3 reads CASSIGSENTEAFF. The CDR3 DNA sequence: TGTGCCAGTAGTATCGGCAGCGAGAACACTGAAGCTTTCTTT. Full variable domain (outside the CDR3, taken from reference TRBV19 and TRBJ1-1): DGGITQSPKYLFRKEGQNVTLSCEQNLNHDAMYWYRQDPGQGLRLIYYSQIVNDFQKGDIAEGYSVSREKKESFPLTVTSAQKNPTAFYLCASSIGSENTEAFFGQGTRLTVV.

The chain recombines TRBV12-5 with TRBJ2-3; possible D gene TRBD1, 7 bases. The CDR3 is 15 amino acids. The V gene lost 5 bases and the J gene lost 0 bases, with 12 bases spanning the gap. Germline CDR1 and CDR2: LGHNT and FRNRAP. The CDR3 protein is CASGIQGGSTDTQYF. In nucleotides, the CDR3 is TGTGCTAGTGGTATTCAGGGGGGTAGCACAGATACGCAGTATTTT.